Below, 9 T cell receptor beta chains from the same sample are listed, as sequenced in a study of radiotherapy plus CTLA-4 blockade in lung cancer. Assay: immunoSEQ multiplex PCR; the TCRdb copy retains only in-frame clones and omits some. The table records around 45,000 clones, around nine tenths of them present only once. This specimen was peripheral blood, taken from a patient treated with radiotherapy plus ipilimumab. The receptors come from a human donor with non-small cell lung cancer whose response to radiotherapy plus ipilimumab could not be evaluated.

V gene TRBV6-1 combines with J gene TRBJ1-1; no clear D. The V and J ends lost 7 bases and 9 bases respectively, with 12 bases between them. Per germline, CDR1 MNHNS and CDR2 SASEGT. The CDR3 consists of 11 residues. The CDR3 nucleotides are TGTGCCAGCATAGAAGTTCACCAAGCTTTCTTT. Its translation: CASIEVHQAFF.

The chain combines TRBV7-2 with TRBJ2-3; 10 nucleotides align to TRBD2. This CDR3 has 16 residues. The germline V gene has CDR1 SGHTA and CDR2 FQGNSA. V lost 2 bases and J lost 2; bases outside the gene matches: 4. DNA of the CDR3: TGTGCCAGCAGCTTACAGCGGGGGGGCGCCACAGATACGCAGTATTTT. Translated: CASSLQRGGATDTQYF.

The rearrangement joins TRBV5-6 to TRBJ1-2, with 7 bases fitting TRBD1. J was trimmed by 0 bases and V by 0 bases; bases with no gene match: 2. CDR3 size: 15 residues. CDR1 and CDR2 from the germline V gene are SGHDT and YYEEEE. The CDR3 DNA sequence: TGTGCCAGCAGCTTGGCCGGGACAGCTAACTATGGCTACACCTTC. Translating gives CASSLAGTANYGYTF.

V and J are TRBV30 and TRBJ2-1; 11 nucleotides align to TRBD2. The germline CDR1 and CDR2 sequences are GTSNPN and SVGIG (reference sequence). V lost 4 bases and J lost 1; bases outside the gene matches: 9. The CDR3 length is 17 residues. DNA for the CDR3: TGTGCCTGGACCGGACTAGCGGGTCCGAGTTCCTACAATGAGCAGTTCTTC. As protein: CAWTGLAGPSSYNEQFF.

This chain uses TRBV5-4 with TRBJ2-3; D is ambiguous. This CDR3 is built from 12 residues. V lost 3 bases to trimming and J lost 5 bases, with 7 bases between them. The germline V gene encodes CDR1 SGHNT and CDR2 YYREEE (reference sequence). The CDR3 DNA follows: TGTGCCAGCAGCTCCGGTGGAGATACGCAGTATTTT. Translating gives CASSSGGDTQYF.

The chain joins TRBV6-5 to TRBJ2-7; D is perhaps TRBD1 (6 bases). The V end lost 6 bases, the J end lost 2 bases, and 11 bases lay between the germline ends. This CDR3 has 13 residues. Per the germline V gene, CDR1 is MNHEY and CDR2 is SVGAGI. The CDR3 sequence: CASSEDRTYEQYF. The CDR3 DNA sequence: TGTGCCAGCAGCGAGGACAGAACCTACGAGCAGTACTTC.

The genes are TRBV28 and TRBJ2-4, with 11 nucleotides matching TRBD1. The CDR3 extends over 17 amino acids. J lost 2 bases, V lost 5 bases, and 8 bases had no gene match. Germline V gives CDR1 MDHEN, CDR2 SYDVKM. DNA for the CDR3: TGTGCCAGCAGTAGCCTTTGGGACAGGGGGTCCAAAAACATTCAGTACTTC. Encoded protein: CASSSLWDRGSKNIQYF.

This sequence joins TRBV7-2 and TRBJ2-7; 8 bases are a match to TRBD1. V was clipped by 3 bases and J by 7 bases; unmatched bases: 5. Germline V gene data show CDR1 as SGHTA and CDR2 as FQGNSA. The CDR3 is made up of 13 amino acids. CDR3 DNA sequence: TGTGCCAGCAGCTTGACAGGGGTGGCAGAGCAGTACTTC. It yields the protein CASSLTGVAEQYF.

The chain links TRBV19 to TRBJ2-7; 8 bases align to TRBD1. The CDR3 has 16 amino acids. Germline V gives CDR1 LNHDA, CDR2 SQIVND (reference sequence). Trimming removed 8 bases from V and 0 bases from J; junction bases left unmatched: 12. CDR3 protein: CASPPSHRGNSYEQYF. The CDR3 nucleotides are TGTGCCAGTCCCCCGTCCCACAGGGGGAACTCCTACGAGCAGTACTTC.